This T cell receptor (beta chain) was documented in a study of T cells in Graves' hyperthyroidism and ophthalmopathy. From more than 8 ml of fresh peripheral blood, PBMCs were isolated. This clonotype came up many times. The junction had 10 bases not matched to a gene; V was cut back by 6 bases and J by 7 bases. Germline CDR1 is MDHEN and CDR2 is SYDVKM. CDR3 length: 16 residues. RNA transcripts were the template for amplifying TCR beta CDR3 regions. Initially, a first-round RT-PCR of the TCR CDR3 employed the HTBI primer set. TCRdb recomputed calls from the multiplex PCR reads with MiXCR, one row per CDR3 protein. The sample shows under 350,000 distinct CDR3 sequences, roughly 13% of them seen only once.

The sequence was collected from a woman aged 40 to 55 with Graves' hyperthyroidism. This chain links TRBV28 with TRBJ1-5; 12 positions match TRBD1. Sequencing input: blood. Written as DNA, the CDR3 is TGTGCCAGCAGACCCTCGGGACAGGGGGCGACGCAGCCCCAGCATTTT. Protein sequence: CASRPSGQGATQPQHF. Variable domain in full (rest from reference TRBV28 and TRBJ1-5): DVKVTQSSRYLVKRTGEKVFLECVQDMDHENMFWYRQDPGLGLRLIYFSYDVKMKEKGDIPEGYSVSREKKERFSLILESASTNQTSMYLCASRPSGQGATQPQHFGDGTRLSIL.